Below are 10 T cell receptor beta chains sequenced from a single sample in a study of vaccination and CD4 T cells after COVID-19. Treatment reported: roughly 10-day PBMC culture with coronavirus spike peptide pools or control peptides (ViraFEST assay). The Oncomine TCR Beta short-read assay generated sequence data from the DNA of cultured CD4+ T cells. Via MiXCR, TCRdb re-called the PCR reads, giving one row per CDR3 protein. The sample holds fewer than 20,000 distinct CDR3 sequences, less than 65% seen once. Their antigens remain unidentified. The sample taken for sequencing was CD4+ T cells from blood, cultured in vitro. The receptors shown here come from a human donor who had recovered from COVID-19.

This chain joins TRBV12-3 or TRBV12-4 and TRBJ2-1; 10 bases are a match to TRBD2. V trimming: 4 bases; J trimming: 4 bases; junction bases outside the gene matches: 13. CDR3 length equals 18 residues. The CDR3 here is CASSSYRLRSGGYNEQFF. CDR3 coding DNA: TGTGCCAGCAGTTCTTACCGTCTACGTAGCGGGGGGTACAATGAGCAGTTCTTC.

The V gene is TRBV20-1, the J gene TRBJ2-3; 7 nucleotides match TRBD1. The CDR3 contains 12 residues. Unmatched junction bases numbered 2, after V lost 6 bases and J lost 2 bases. Germline assignment: CDR1 DFQATT and CDR2 SNEGSKA (reference sequence). The CDR3 loop reads CSAGQITDTQYF. The CDR3, as DNA: TGCAGTGCGGGACAGATCACAGATACGCAGTATTTT.

The chain joins TRBV11-3 to TRBJ1-1; tentatively, D is TRBD1 (5 bases). The CDR3 is 14 amino acids. V was pared by 4 bases and J by 5 bases, with 14 bases between. CDR1 is SGHNT, CDR2 YENEEA, per germline. The CDR3 DNA follows: TGTGCCAGCAGCTACAGCGGGGGGGAGACTGAAGCTTTCTTT. Translating it yields CASSYSGGETEAFF.

Only a few counts were recorded for this clonotype. At one end the junction does not follow the germline gene, possibly because of a read error. This rearrangement joins TRBV7-7 to TRBJ1-6; D may be TRBD1 (5 bases). The CDR3 has 19 amino acids. Germline CDR1 and CDR2: SSHAT and FNYEAQ (reference sequence). The CDR3 DNA reads as TGTGCTAGCAGCTTAGTGGGGGTGGGCAGGCCCGTCTATAATTCACCCCTCCACTTT. It encodes CASSLVGVGRPVYNSPLHF.

This clonotype came up a few times. This chain links TRBV28 with TRBJ1-5, with 8 bases aligning to TRBD1. The CDR3 runs to 14 residues. CDR1 and CDR2 from the germline V gene are MDHEN and SYDVKM. J lost 4 bases, V lost 4 bases, and 3 bases had no gene match. The CDR3 protein is CASSSDRENQPQHF. The CDR3 bases are TGTGCCAGCAGTTCGGACAGGGAGAATCAGCCCCAGCATTTT.

J is TRBJ2-7 and V is TRBV7-8, with 10 positions matching TRBD1. V shed 1 base, J shed 2 bases, and the junction held 2 bases outside the gene matches. Germline-derived CDR1 and CDR2 are SGHVS and FQNEAQ. The CDR3 is made up of 15 amino acids. The CDR3 spells CASSLGGQGAYEQYF. The CDR3 nucleotides read TGTGCCAGCAGCTTAGGCGGACAGGGGGCCTACGAGCAGTACTTC.

This chain joins TRBV21-1 and TRBJ2-3. TRBV21-1 constitutes a pseudogene. CDR3 length equals 14 residues. The CDR3 bases are TGTGCCAGCATAGGGTCACCTAGCACAGATACGCAGTATTTT. It encodes CASIGSPSTDTQYF.

The chain uses TRBV28 and TRBJ1-2; TRBD1 is a possible D gene (6 bases). The CDR3 has 14 residues. V lost 6 bases, J lost 4 bases, and 15 bases lay in between. Germline CDR1 reads MDHEN; CDR2 reads SYDVKM. CDR3 DNA: TGTGCCAGCAGCGGTCGAGGACAGTTCTATGGCTACACCTTC. Translation gives CASSGRGQFYGYTF.

J is TRBJ1-2 and V is TRBV6-2 or TRBV6-3, with a tentative D call TRBD1 (6 bases). This CDR3 contains 14 residues. From germline, CDR1 is MNHEY and CDR2 SVGEGT. The CDR3 DNA is TGTTGCTCAGGGGAGGGCAGCCTCTTCTATGGCTACACCTTC. This sequence encodes CCSGEGSLFYGYTF.

J is TRBJ1-1 and V is TRBV6-1; D gene ambiguous. V dropped 7 bases and J dropped 3 bases, with 12 bases sitting between them. Germline assignment: CDR1 MNHNS and CDR2 SASEGT. The CDR3 sequence is 13 residues long. The CDR3 region has the DNA TGTGCCAGCAAGGATGGGGTATACACTGAAGCTTTCTTT. Residues: CASKDGVYTEAFF.